Each of the 23 T cell receptor beta chains below was sequenced from the same sample in a study of breast tumors, draining lymph nodes, adjacent tissues. Each CDR3 protein gets one entry after TCRdb re-called the multiplex PCR reads with MiXCR. The data contain some 150,000 distinct CDR3 sequences, under 25% of them singletons. The lymph nodes were axillary draining lymph nodes from breast cancer patients. Sequencing input: axillary lymph node tissue. The receptor set was obtained from a female donor with breast cancer. Some clones in this sample may be carry-over from other donors' samples.

The genes are TRBV29-1 and TRBJ2-1; D remains unclear. Germline V gene data show CDR1 as SQVTM and CDR2 as ANQGSEA. V was pared by 1 base and J by 0 bases, with 13 bases between. The CDR3 contains 16 residues. The CDR3 here is CSVEVRAPSSYNEQFF. For the CDR3, the DNA is TGCAGCGTTGAAGTACGAGCGCCAAGCTCCTACAATGAGCAGTTCTTC.

This clonotype was observed a few times. The gene calls are TRBV6-1 and TRBJ2-7; tentatively, D is TRBD1 or TRBD2 (7 bases each). Germline V gene data show CDR1 as MNHNS and CDR2 as SASEGT. Trimming removed 6 bases from V and 4 bases from J, with 19 bases in between. The CDR3 spans 15 residues. CDR3 in amino acids: CASRTNRGGRYEQYF. In DNA form, the CDR3 reads TGTGCCAGCAGGACCAACAGGGGAGGGAGATACGAGCAGTACTTC.

Worth noting for this clonotype: Compared with germline, one end of the junction differs, possibly owing to a read error. The chain employs TRBV27 and TRBJ2-6; D may correspond to TRBD1 or TRBD2 (5 bases each). This CDR3 has 14 residues. CDR1 MNHEY and CDR2 SMNVEV come from the germline V gene (reference sequence). The CDR3 DNA reads TGTGCCAGCAGTTGGGGGTCTGAGGCCAACGTCCTGACTTTC. Protein sequence: CASSWGSEANVLTF.

As to this clonotype: A much larger clone differs from this one at a single base, so this may be a read error. The rearrangement uses TRBV12-5 and TRBJ2-5, with TRBD2 matching 11 bases. Per the germline V gene, CDR1 is LGHNT and CDR2 is FRNRAP. V lost 2 bases and J lost 7; bases outside the gene matches: 6. This CDR3 is built from 15 residues. CDR3: CASGLLAGGVGTQYF. In nucleotides, the CDR3 is TGTGCTAGTGGTTTGCTAGCGGGAGGTGTTGGGACCCAGTACTTC.

This clonotype was counted many times. The gene calls are TRBV2 and TRBJ2-1; D might be TRBD1 or TRBD2, each matching 5 bases. The CDR3 covers 11 residues. Germline V gene data show CDR1 as SNHLY and CDR2 as FYNNEI. V was cut by 8 bases and J by 7 bases, with 9 bases left in between. CDR3 bases: TGTGCCAGCGAGGGGTCTAATGAGCAGTTCTTC. This encodes CASEGSNEQFF.

This clonotype was recorded many times. The rearrangement uses TRBV11-2 and TRBJ2-3, with 7 positions matching TRBD1. V shed 5 bases and J 3 bases; nucleotides not matched to a gene: 11. The CDR3 loop spans 16 amino acids. Germline assignment: CDR1 SGHAT and CDR2 FQNNGV. CDR3 nucleotides: TGTGCCAGCAGCCCCACAGGGGATTACCTTACAGATACGCAGTATTTT. Protein sequence: CASSPTGDYLTDTQYF.

Details on this clonotype: This clone may be a read error of a much larger clone one base away. The chain is built from TRBV7-6 and TRBJ1-4; D is ambiguous. Germline assignment: CDR1 SGHVS and CDR2 FNYEAQ. This CDR3 has 15 amino acids. V lost 4 bases and J lost 0, with 9 bases in between. The CDR3 coding sequence is TGTGCCAGCAGCTCCCAGCCTTCAACTAATGAAAAACTGTTTTTT. This encodes CASSSQPSTNEKLFF.

The V and J genes are TRBV29-1 and TRBJ2-4, with 9 bases matching TRBD1. The CDR3 is 13 residues long. V was pared by 7 bases and J by 0 bases, with 1 base of the junction left unmatched. Germline-derived CDR1 and CDR2 are SQVTM and ANQGSEA. The CDR3 nucleotides read TGCAGCGGACAGGGGGTAGCCAAAAACATTCAGTACTTC. As protein: CSGQGVAKNIQYF.

This clonotype appeared many times. This chain connects TRBV5-1 to TRBJ2-7; 11 positions match TRBD1. V lost 0 bases to trimming and J lost 6 bases; unmatched junction nucleotides: 5. In germline, CDR1 is SGHRS, CDR2 YFSETQ. This CDR3 spans 15 amino acids. The CDR3 sequence: CASSLGTGGAGEQYF. The CDR3 DNA follows: TGCGCCAGCAGCTTGGGGACAGGGGGCGCCGGCGAGCAGTACTTC.

This clonotype was seen at least ten times. The rearrangement links TRBV20-1 to TRBJ2-5; the D gene could be TRBD1 or TRBD2 (5 bases each). From germline, CDR1 is DFQATT and CDR2 SNEGSKA (reference sequence). The CDR3 spans 12 residues. V was shortened by 6 bases and J by 1 base, with 9 bases between the two germline ends. In nucleotides, the CDR3 is TGCAGTGCCGGGGCAACCCAAGAGACCCAGTACTTC. It codes for CSAGATQETQYF.

This clonotype has ten or more counts. The genes are TRBV18 and TRBJ2-7; 11 nucleotides line up with TRBD2. This CDR3 is built from 15 residues. Trimming at V came to 4 bases and at J to 2 bases, leaving 4 bases not matched to a gene. Germline values: CDR1 KGHSH, CDR2 LQKENI. CDR3 protein: CASSHGLAGPYEQYF. The CDR3 DNA reads as TGTGCCAGCTCACACGGACTAGCGGGTCCCTACGAGCAGTACTTC. Complete variable domain (other parts from reference TRBV18 and TRBJ2-7): NAGVMQNPRHLVRRRGQEARLRCSPMKGHSHVYWYRQLPEEGLKFMVYLQKENIIDESGMPKERFSAEFPKEGPSILRIQQVVRGDSAAYFCASSHGLAGPYEQYFGPGTRLTVT.

At least ten counts were recorded for this clonotype. V gene TRBV4-1 combines with J gene TRBJ2-7, with TRBD1 matching 12 bases. CDR3 length: 17 amino acids. The germline V gene has CDR1 MGHRA and CDR2 YSYEKL. J gave up 2 bases and V 4 bases, and 9 bases lay outside the gene matches. The CDR3 protein is CASSRSSGTGGTYEQYF. CDR3 coding DNA: TGCGCCAGCAGCCGATCCTCCGGGACAGGGGGCACCTACGAGCAGTACTTC.

This clonotype occurred many times. One end of the junction fails to match germline, which may point to a read error. The chain has TRBV28 and TRBJ2-7; D is unclear. The CDR3 covers 11 residues. Germline V gene lookup returns CDR1 MDHEN and CDR2 SYDVKM. The CDR3 DNA is TGCGCCAGCAGTTCCCCCTACGAGCAGTACTTC. It translates to CASSSPYEQYF.

A note on this clonotype: One junction end does not reproduce the germline sequence, and a read error may be involved. The J gene is TRBJ2-5, the V gene TRBV6-5, with a possible D match to TRBD1 (6 bases). CDR1 MNHEY and CDR2 SVGAGI come from the germline V gene. The CDR3 extends over 13 amino acids. This chain's CDR3 is CASSEGKGETRYF. CDR3 in DNA: TGTGCCAGCAGTGAGGGGAAGGGGGAGACCCGGTACTTC.

This clonotype was recorded at least ten times. The rearrangement uses TRBV2 and TRBJ2-5, with TRBD2 identical over 8 bases. With 8 bases clipped from V and 5 bases from J, the junction kept 4 bases outside the gene matches. The CDR3 is 12 amino acids. The V gene's germline CDR1 is SNHLY and CDR2 FYNNEI. The CDR3 here is CASLGGRETQYF. CDR3 DNA sequence: TGTGCCAGCCTGGGCGGGAGGGAGACCCAGTACTTC.

This clonotype has at least ten counts. The chain links TRBV7-2 to TRBJ2-3; 11 positions match TRBD2. V lost 0 bases and J lost 3; bases outside the gene matches: 2. There are 16 residues in the CDR3. Germline CDR1 is SGHTA and CDR2 is FQGNSA. CDR3 region: CASSLAGTSGTDTQYF. The CDR3 DNA is TGTGCCAGCAGCTTAGCCGGGACTAGCGGAACAGATACGCAGTATTTT.

In the case of this clonotype: A much larger clone lies one base from this, so it may be a read error. It is likely a read error, because the conserved phenylalanine at the end of the CDR3 is missing. The rearrangement links TRBV12-3 or TRBV12-4 to TRBJ1-5; no clear D gene. The V gene lost 3 bases and the J gene lost 4 bases, with 10 bases spanning the gap. This CDR3 has 14 amino acids. The CDR3 protein is CASSLGRINQPQHS. CDR3 coding DNA: TGTGCCAGCAGTTTGGGCAGGATTAATCAGCCCCAGCATTCT.

The table lists this clonotype with many counts. V usage is TRBV9 and J usage is TRBJ2-3, with D possibly being TRBD1 or TRBD2 (6 bases each). The germline V gene has CDR1 SGDLS and CDR2 YYNGEE. The CDR3 consists of 16 residues. Trimming shortened V by 0 bases and J by 1 base, and 12 bases separated the two germline ends. The CDR3 nucleotides read TGTGCCAGCAGCGTAGTCGGGGGCTCCCGCACAGATACGCAGTATTTT. As protein: CASSVVGGSRTDTQYF.

This clonotype was observed at least ten times. This rearrangement joins TRBV14 to TRBJ2-3; 10 bases align to TRBD1. The CDR3 covers 18 residues. Trimming at V came to 1 base and at J to 2 bases, leaving 9 bases not matched to a gene. Looked up from germline, CDR1 is SGHDN and CDR2 is FVKESK. The CDR3 DNA follows: TGTGCCAGCAGCCAAGGTCCCGGGACAGGGGATTACACAGATACGCAGTATTTT. Translated, it gives CASSQGPGTGDYTDTQYF.

In its sample, this clonotype was seen many times. The chain is built from TRBV20-1 and TRBJ2-3; no clear D. This CDR3 region has 14 residues. Germline CDR1 reads DFQATT; CDR2 reads SNEGSKA (reference sequence). The ends were cut back, 0 bases at V and 0 bases at J, with 7 bases in the middle. For the CDR3, the DNA is TGCAGTGCTAGAGACCCGGGTAGCACAGATACGCAGTATTTT. This codes for CSARDPGSTDTQYF.

The table lists this clonotype with a few counts. One base away lies a much larger clone, so this may be a sequencing read error. The chain carries TRBV29-1 and TRBJ2-5, with D hard to call. Trimming pared 1 base from V and 2 bases from J, leaving 14 bases between. Germline V gives CDR1 SQVTM, CDR2 ANQGSEA. This CDR3 has 15 residues. The CDR3: CSVEAIPGRQETQYF. The CDR3 coding sequence is TGCAGCGTTGAAGCTATCCCGGGTAGACAAGAGACCCAGTACTTC.

A few counts support this clonotype. One end of the junction varies from germline; a read error may be responsible. This rearrangement joins TRBV19 to TRBJ2-1; 8 nucleotides align to TRBD2. The CDR3 runs to 16 residues. CDR1 is LNHDA and CDR2 is SQIVND in the germline V gene (reference sequence). As DNA, the CDR3 is TGTGCCAGTAATACCCCCGGACTAGCCGGCTTGGGGGAGCGGTTCTTC. Translated, it gives CASNTPGLAGLGERFF.

Ten or more counts support this clonotype. The chain recombines TRBV29-1 with TRBJ2-3; possibly TRBD1 for D (5 bases). This CDR3 has 13 amino acids. Germline lookup yields CDR1 SQVTM and CDR2 ANQGSEA. Trimming shortened V by 4 bases and J by 8 bases, and 16 bases separated the two germline ends. CDR3 sequence reads: CSVGGSSSFTQYF. Here the CDR3 DNA reads TGCAGCGTTGGGGGCAGCTCTTCGTTTACGCAGTATTTT.